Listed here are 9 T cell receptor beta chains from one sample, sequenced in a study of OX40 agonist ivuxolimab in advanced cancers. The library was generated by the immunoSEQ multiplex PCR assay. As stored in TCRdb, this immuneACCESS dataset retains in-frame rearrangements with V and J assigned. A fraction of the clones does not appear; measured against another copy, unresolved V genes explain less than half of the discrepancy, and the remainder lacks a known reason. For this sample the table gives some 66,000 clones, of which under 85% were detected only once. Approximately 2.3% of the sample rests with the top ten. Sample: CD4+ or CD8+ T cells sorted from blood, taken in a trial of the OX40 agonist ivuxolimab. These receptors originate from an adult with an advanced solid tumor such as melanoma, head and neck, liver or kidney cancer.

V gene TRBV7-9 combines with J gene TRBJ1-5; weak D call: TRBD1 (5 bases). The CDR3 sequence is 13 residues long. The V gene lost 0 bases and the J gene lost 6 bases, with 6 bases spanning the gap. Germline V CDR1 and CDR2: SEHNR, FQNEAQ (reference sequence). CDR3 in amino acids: CASSLAGAQPQHF. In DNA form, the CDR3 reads TGTGCCAGCAGCTTAGCCGGGGCTCAGCCCCAGCATTTT.

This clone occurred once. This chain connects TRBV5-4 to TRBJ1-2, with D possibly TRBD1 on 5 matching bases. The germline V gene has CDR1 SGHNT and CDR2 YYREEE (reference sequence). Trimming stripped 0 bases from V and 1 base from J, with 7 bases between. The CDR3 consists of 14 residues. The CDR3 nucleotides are TGTGCCAGCAGCTTGGTAGGGGTTAACTATGGCTACACCTTC. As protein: CASSLVGVNYGYTF.

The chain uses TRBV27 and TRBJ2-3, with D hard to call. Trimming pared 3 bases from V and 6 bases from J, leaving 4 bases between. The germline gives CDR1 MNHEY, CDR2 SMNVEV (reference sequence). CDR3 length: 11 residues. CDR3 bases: TGTGCCAGCAGTTTTTTGGATACGCAGTATTTT. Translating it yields CASSFLDTQYF.

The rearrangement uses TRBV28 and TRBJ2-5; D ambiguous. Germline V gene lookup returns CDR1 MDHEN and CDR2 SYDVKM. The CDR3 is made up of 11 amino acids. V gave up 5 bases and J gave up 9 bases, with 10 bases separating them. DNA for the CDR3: TGTGCCAGCAGTGAGAATAGAGCCCAGTACTTC. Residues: CASSENRAQYF.

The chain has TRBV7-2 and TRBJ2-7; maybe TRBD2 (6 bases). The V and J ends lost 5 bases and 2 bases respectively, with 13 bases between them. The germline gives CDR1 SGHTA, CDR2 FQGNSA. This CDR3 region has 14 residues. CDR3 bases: TGTGCCAGCAGCCGGGACGGGGGTCCCTACGAGCAGTACTTC. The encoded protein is CASSRDGGPYEQYF.

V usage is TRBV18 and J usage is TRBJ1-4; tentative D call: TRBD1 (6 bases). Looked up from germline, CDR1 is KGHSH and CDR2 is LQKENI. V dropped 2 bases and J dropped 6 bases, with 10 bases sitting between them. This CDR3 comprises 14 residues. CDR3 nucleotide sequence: TGTGCCAGCTCACCAAGGGCAGGGGATGAAAAACTGTTTTTT. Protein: CASSPRAGDEKLFF.

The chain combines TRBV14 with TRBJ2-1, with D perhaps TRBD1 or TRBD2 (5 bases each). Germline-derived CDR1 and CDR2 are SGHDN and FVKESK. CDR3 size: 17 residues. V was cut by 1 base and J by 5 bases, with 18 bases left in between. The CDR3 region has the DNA TGTGCCAGCAGCCAAGGGTGGGGTCCGGGACCAGACAATGAGCAGTTCTTC. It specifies CASSQGWGPGPDNEQFF.

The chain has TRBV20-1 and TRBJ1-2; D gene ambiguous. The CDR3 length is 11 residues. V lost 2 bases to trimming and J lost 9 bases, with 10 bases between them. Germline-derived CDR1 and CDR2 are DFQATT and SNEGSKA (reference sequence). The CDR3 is CSARTHRSYTF. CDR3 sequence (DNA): TGCAGTGCTAGAACACACCGGAGCTACACCTTC.

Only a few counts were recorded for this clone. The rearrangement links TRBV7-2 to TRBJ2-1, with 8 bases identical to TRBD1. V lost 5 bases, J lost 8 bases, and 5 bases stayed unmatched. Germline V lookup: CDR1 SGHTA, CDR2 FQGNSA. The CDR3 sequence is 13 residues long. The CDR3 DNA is TGTGCCAGCAGCCGACAGACAGGGGATGAGCAGTTCTTC. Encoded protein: CASSRQTGDEQFF.